The rows below give T cell receptor beta chains drawn from one sample of a study of cytomegalovirus exposure and HLA in healthy donors. Using immunoSEQ multiplex PCR, the repertoire was profiled, and TCRdb retains in-frame clones only, with some absent. The sample includes 100,000 to 150,000 clones. Input material: PBMCs. These receptors originate from a woman aged 35 to 49 in good health and CMV-seropositive. The CDR3 runs from the conserved cysteine through the conserved F or W. The D gene is left open where the match is weak.

D: TRBD2
J: TRBJ2-1
V: TRBV5-1
DNA: TGCGCCAGCAGCTTGGTTGGCGGGAGCTCCTACAATGAGCAGTTCTTC
CDR3: CASSLVGGSSYNEQFF

D: -
J: TRBJ1-1
V: TRBV7-6
DNA: TGTGCCAGCAGCTCCCTGGGGCTAGGGATGAACACTGAAGCTTTCTTT
CDR3: CASSSLGLGMNTEAFF

D: TRBD1
J: TRBJ2-5
V: TRBV7-7
DNA: TGTGCTAGCAGCTTCGGACAGGGTGAGACCCAGTACTTC
CDR3: CASSFGQGETQYF

D: TRBD1
J: TRBJ2-2
V: TRBV5-1
DNA: TGCGCCAGCAGCTACCGGGACAGCAGTAACACCGGGGAGCTGTTTTTT
CDR3: CASSYRDSSNTGELFF

D: -
J: TRBJ1-2
V: TRBV29-1
DNA: TGCAGCGTGCGCCGGGACATCGGATCCCCCCTGGGCGGCTACACCTTC
CDR3: CSVRRDIGSPLGGYTF

D: TRBD2
J: TRBJ2-1
V: TRBV27
DNA: TGTGCCAGCAGTACGGCGGTAGCGGGATACAATGAGCAGTTCTTC
CDR3: CASSTAVAGYNEQFF

D: -
J: TRBJ1-5
V: TRBV28
DNA: TGTGCCAGCAGTCCCCGGGAGGGGAGGAACAGCAATCAGCCCCAGCATTTT
CDR3: CASSPREGRNSNQPQHF

D: -
J: TRBJ2-7
V: TRBV5-5
DNA: TGTGCCAGCAGCTTAGTAGGGGACACGGAATTCTACGAGCAGTACTTC
CDR3: CASSLVGDTEFYEQYF

D: TRBD1
J: TRBJ2-1
V: TRBV19
DNA: TGTGCCAGTACTACTGGACAGGGAAGGAATGAGCAGTTCTTC
CDR3: CASTTGQGRNEQFF

D: TRBD2
J: TRBJ2-5
V: TRBV28
DNA: TGTGCCAGCAGAACTAGCGTCGAAGAGACCCAGTACTTC
CDR3: CASRTSVEETQYF

D: TRBD2
J: TRBJ2-1
V: TRBV2
DNA: TGTGCCAGCAGTTGGGGGACTAGCGGGAGGCAGTTCTTC
CDR3: CASSWGTSGRQFF

D: TRBD1
J: TRBJ2-1
V: TRBV6-4
DNA: TGTGCCAGCAGTGACTCGACAGGGGGCGCACAGCAGTTCTTC
CDR3: CASSDSTGGAQQFF

D: TRBD2
J: TRBJ2-1
V: TRBV13
DNA: TGTGCCAGCAGCTTAGGCCGCCTAGCGGGAGGCGATGAGCAGTTCTTC
CDR3: CASSLGRLAGGDEQFF

D: TRBD2
J: TRBJ2-1
V: TRBV11-2
DNA: TGTGCCAGCAGCTCGACTAGCGGTTACAATGAGCAGTTCTTC
CDR3: CASSSTSGYNEQFF

D: TRBD2
J: TRBJ2-2
V: TRBV12-5
DNA: TGTGCTAGTGGTTTGTTGGACCTTGGGGGGGACACCGGGGAGCTGTTTTTT
CDR3: CASGLLDLGGDTGELFF

D: -
J: TRBJ2-4
V: TRBV12-1
DNA: TGTGCCAGCAGGCAACTAGCGGGGGCGGGGAAACTAGCCAAAAACATTCAGTACTTC
CDR3: CASRQLAGAGKLAKNIQYF

D: TRBD1
J: TRBJ1-1
V: TRBV28
DNA: TGTGCCAGCAGTTCCCCCGGGACAGGAGACACTGAAGCTTTCTTT
CDR3: CASSSPGTGDTEAFF

D: TRBD2
J: TRBJ2-1
V: TRBV6-6
DNA: TGTGCCAGCAGTAAGCTAGCGGGAGAGGGCGATGAGCAGTTCTTC
CDR3: CASSKLAGEGDEQFF

D: TRBD1
J: TRBJ2-7
V: TRBV11-2
DNA: TGTGCCAGCAGCTTAGTCAGGGGACAGGGGATGGAGTACTTC
CDR3: CASSLVRGQGMEYF

D: -
J: TRBJ2-7
V: TRBV5-4
DNA: TGTGCCAGCAGCGCCGGGGGGCTAGCGTTTTCCTACGAGCAGTACTTC
CDR3: CASSAGGLAFSYEQYF

D: TRBD1
J: TRBJ1-2
V: TRBV30
DNA: TGTGCCTGGAGGACAGGGACGATGGGCGGCTACACCTTC
CDR3: CAWRTGTMGGYTF

D: -
J: TRBJ2-1
V: TRBV7-8
DNA: TGTGCCAGCAGCTTAGGCGGGCATGAGCAGTTCTTC
CDR3: CASSLGGHEQFF

D: TRBD2
J: TRBJ2-3
V: TRBV5-4
DNA: TGTGCCAGCAGCTTAGGTCTAGCGGCTAGCACAGATACGCAGTATTTT
CDR3: CASSLGLAASTDTQYF

D: -
J: TRBJ1-5
V: TRBV10-1
DNA: TGCGCCAGCACTGAAACTCAGGATAGAGCTCCTGAGCCCCAGCATTTT
CDR3: CASTETQDRAPEPQHF

D: -
J: TRBJ1-4
V: TRBV18
DNA: TGTGCCAGCTCACCGAGGGGGGGCGAAAAACTGTTTTTT
CDR3: CASSPRGGEKLFF

D: TRBD1
J: TRBJ1-3
V: TRBV28
DNA: TGTGCCAGCAGAGGACAGGGGAGAATTGGAAACACCATATATTTT
CDR3: CASRGQGRIGNTIYF

D: TRBD1
J: TRBJ1-5
V: TRBV9
DNA: TGTGCCAGTTCCGGGACAGGGGGCCAGCCCCAGCATTTT
CDR3: CASSGTGGQPQHF

D: TRBD2
J: TRBJ2-2
V: TRBV15
DNA: TGTGCCACCACCAAGAACTATAGCGGGATGACTGGGGAGCTGTTTTTT
CDR3: CATTKNYSGMTGELFF

D: TRBD1
J: TRBJ1-4
V: TRBV5-4
DNA: TGTGCCAGCAGCCAAGGACAGGGTGAAAAACTGTTTTTT
CDR3: CASSQGQGEKLFF

D: -
J: TRBJ1-4
V: TRBV19
DNA: TGTGCCAGTAGCAACAGGGTCCGAGAAGAACTGTTTTTT
CDR3: CASSNRVREELFF

D: -
J: TRBJ2-7
V: TRBV4-2
DNA: TGTGCCAGCAGCCAAGCGGTCGACAGGTACTACGAGCAGTACTTC
CDR3: CASSQAVDRYYEQYF

D: -
J: TRBJ2-7
V: TRBV7-9
DNA: TGTGCCAGCAGCCCCGGTAGCTACGAGCAGTACTTC
CDR3: CASSPGSYEQYF

D: -
J: TRBJ2-5
V: TRBV9
DNA: TGTGCCAGCACCTTATGGGGCAGCTCCGGAGAGACCCAGTACTTC
CDR3: CASTLWGSSGETQYF

D: TRBD1
J: TRBJ1-4
V: TRBV7-8
DNA: TGTGCCAGCAGCGTAGAACAGGGGGCCAGGGATGAAAAACTGTTTTTT
CDR3: CASSVEQGARDEKLFF

D: TRBD1
J: TRBJ1-1
V: TRBV25-1
DNA: TGTGCCAGCAGTGATCAGACAGGGCGGAACACTGAAGCTTTCTTT
CDR3: CASSDQTGRNTEAFF

D: -
J: TRBJ1-2
V: TRBV9
DNA: TGTGCCAGCAGCGCCCTCCCACGGGATACATATGGCTACACCTTC
CDR3: CASSALPRDTYGYTF

D: -
J: TRBJ2-1
V: TRBV5-1
DNA: TGCGCCAGCAGCTTGCGGGTAGCCTCCTACAATGAGCAGTTCTTC
CDR3: CASSLRVASYNEQFF

D: -
J: TRBJ2-7
V: TRBV7-9
DNA: TGTGCCAGCAGCCCCGGGACACCCTCCTACGAGCAGTACTTC
CDR3: CASSPGTPSYEQYF

D: TRBD1
J: TRBJ2-7
V: TRBV2
DNA: TGTGCCAGCCTTATGGACAGGGGAGCCTACGAGCAGTACTTC
CDR3: CASLMDRGAYEQYF

D: -
J: TRBJ1-1
V: TRBV6-5
DNA: TGTGCCACCAGCAGACCAGGAATGAACACTGAAGCTTTCTTT
CDR3: CATSRPGMNTEAFF

D: -
J: TRBJ1-1
V: TRBV13
DNA: TGTGCCAGCAGCCCGGTCGTCGGCGGGGGATCGAACACTGAAGCTTTCTTT
CDR3: CASSPVVGGGSNTEAFF

D: -
J: TRBJ2-3
V: TRBV5-4
DNA: TGTGCCAGCAGCTTGGTCCAGGGAACAGATACGCAGTATTTT
CDR3: CASSLVQGTDTQYF

D: -
J: TRBJ2-7
V: TRBV12-5
DNA: TGTGCTAGTGGTCCCGCACATTACTACGAGCAGTACTTC
CDR3: CASGPAHYYEQYF

D: -
J: TRBJ2-7
V: TRBV30
DNA: TGTGCCTGGACTCCCGGGCCTACCACGGGGACTTACGAGCAGTACTTC
CDR3: CAWTPGPTTGTYEQYF

D: -
J: TRBJ2-6
V: TRBV30
DNA: TGTGCCTGGTTCGGGACACTCTACGGGGCCAACGTCCTGACTTTC
CDR3: CAWFGTLYGANVLTF

D: -
J: TRBJ2-5
V: TRBV7-3
DNA: TGTGCCAGCAGCTTGAACAGGGATGAGACCCAGTACTTC
CDR3: CASSLNRDETQYF

D: -
J: TRBJ2-7
V: TRBV4-2
DNA: TGTGCCAGCAGCCAAGAGGATAGAGGGAGCTCCTACGAGCAGTACTTC
CDR3: CASSQEDRGSSYEQYF

D: -
J: TRBJ1-1
V: TRBV28
DNA: TGTGCCAGCAGTGGTTCGGTGGACACTGAAGCTTTCTTT
CDR3: CASSGSVDTEAFF

D: TRBD1
J: TRBJ1-5
V: TRBV5-1
DNA: TGCGCCAGCAGCTTGGAGGGACAGCGCAATCAGCCCCAGCATTTT
CDR3: CASSLEGQRNQPQHF

D: TRBD2
J: TRBJ2-5
V: TRBV5-1
DNA: TGCGCCAGCAGAGGGACTAGCGGGGATCAAGAGACCCAGTACTTC
CDR3: CASRGTSGDQETQYF

D: TRBD1
J: TRBJ2-1
V: TRBV4-1
DNA: TGCGCCAGCAGTCCGACAGGGGTGGGTGAGCAGTTCTTC
CDR3: CASSPTGVGEQFF

D: TRBD1
J: TRBJ1-1
V: TRBV7-2
DNA: TGTGCCAGCAGCTTAGTTTCAGGGGGGAACACTGAAGCTTTCTTT
CDR3: CASSLVSGGNTEAFF

D: TRBD2
J: TRBJ2-7
V: TRBV18
DNA: TGTGCCAGCTCACCACCTTCTAGCGGGAGCTCCTACGAGCAGTACTTC
CDR3: CASSPPSSGSSYEQYF

D: TRBD2
J: TRBJ2-1
V: TRBV19
DNA: TGTGCCAGTAGTACCCAAATAGATAGCGGGAGGTTCGGCAATGAGCAGTTCTTC
CDR3: CASSTQIDSGRFGNEQFF

D: -
J: TRBJ2-5
V: TRBV4-2
DNA: TGTGCCAGCAGCCAAGGGACAGTTCAAGAGACCCAGTACTTC
CDR3: CASSQGTVQETQYF

D: -
J: TRBJ1-2
V: TRBV28
DNA: TGTGCCAGCAGTCCAGGGTCCTTCCCGAATAACTATGGCTACACCTTC
CDR3: CASSPGSFPNNYGYTF

D: -
J: TRBJ2-7
V: TRBV27
DNA: TGTGCCAGCAGTTCCCTACAGGGAACCTACGAGCAGTACTTC
CDR3: CASSSLQGTYEQYF

D: -
J: TRBJ2-7
V: TRBV7-3
DNA: TGTGCCAGCAGCGCAATACAGGTAATAAGTCGCTACGAGCAGTACTTC
CDR3: CASSAIQVISRYEQYF

D: -
J: TRBJ2-7
V: TRBV6-8
DNA: TGTGCCAGCCCCTGGGTACAGGCCGAGCAGTACTTC
CDR3: CASPWVQAEQYF